One and the same sample provided the 14 T cell receptor beta chains below, sequenced in a study of human T cells and chemical hapten exposure. TCRdb re-called the RACE reads with MiXCR, one entry per CDR3 protein. The table records tens of thousands of distinct CDR3 sequences, 8% to 10% of them present only once. This sample's time point: pre-sensitization, week 0. Treatment reported: therapeutic diphenylcyclopropenone sensitization with weekly scalp DPC. Sample: whole blood, taken in connection with sensitization to the hapten diphenylcyclopropenone (DPC). The receptors come from a woman in her forties with alopecia areata. Some clones in this sample may be carry-over from other donors' samples.

The gene calls are TRBV7-9 and TRBJ1-2, with 8 bases lining up with TRBD1. Germline V gene sequence: CDR1 SEHNR, CDR2 FQNEAQ (reference sequence). The ends lost 3 bases at V and 4 bases at J; junction bases unmatched: 7. This CDR3 has 15 amino acids. The CDR3 spells CASSFAQGAGYGYTF. The CDR3 DNA follows: TGTGCCAGCAGCTTCGCCCAGGGGGCGGGCTATGGCTACACCTTC.

This clonotype was seen ten or more times. This chain joins TRBV20-1 and TRBJ2-2, with D perhaps matching TRBD2 (6 bases). CDR1 and CDR2 (germline): DFQATT, SNEGSKA (reference sequence). This CDR3 contains 15 residues. V gave up 1 base and J gave up 3 bases, with 12 bases separating them. The CDR3 sequence: CSARVGGADTGELFF. As DNA, the CDR3 is TGCAGTGCTAGAGTCGGAGGGGCAGACACCGGGGAGCTGTTTTTT.

This clonotype has a count of ten or more. This sequence joins TRBV3-1 and TRBJ1-4, with D maybe TRBD1 (6 bases). CDR1 is LGHDT and CDR2 is YNNKEL in the germline V gene (reference sequence). The CDR3 length is 14 residues. V was shortened by 4 bases and J by 8 bases, with 14 bases between the two germline ends. The CDR3 loop is CASSPKQGGEKLFF. CDR3 bases: TGTGCCAGCAGCCCTAAACAGGGTGGGGAAAAACTGTTTTTT.

This clonotype showed up just a few times. V usage is TRBV10-3 and J usage is TRBJ2-7; TRBD1 agrees at 9 bases. Losses at the gene ends were 5 bases for V and 6 bases for J; bases not matched to a gene: 11. This CDR3 has 15 amino acids. The germline V gene has CDR1 ENHRY and CDR2 SYGVKD. Here the CDR3 reads CAISSPGQGKFEQYF. The CDR3 DNA is TGTGCCATCAGTAGTCCGGGACAGGGAAAATTCGAGCAGTACTTC.

In this sample, this clonotype turned up a few times. The chain recombines TRBV4-2 with TRBJ1-2; D is ambiguous. The CDR3 loop spans 11 amino acids. Germline V gene data show CDR1 as LGHNA and CDR2 as YNFKEQ. V lost 1 base and J 4 bases, leaving 1 base between the germline ends. In DNA form, the CDR3 reads TGTGCCAGCAGCCAAGCCTATGGCTACACCTTC. Its translation is CASSQAYGYTF.

The table lists this clonotype with a few counts. V is TRBV11-2 and J is TRBJ2-5; the match to TRBD2 covers 7 bases. The CDR3 extends over 14 amino acids. Germline V gene data show CDR1 as SGHAT and CDR2 as FQNNGV. Germline trimming cut 3 bases from V and 4 bases from J; bases unmatched to any gene: 5. Here the CDR3 reads CASSLGLLSETQYF. In nucleotides, the CDR3 is TGTGCCAGCAGCTTGGGACTATTATCAGAGACCCAGTACTTC.

Ten or more counts support this clonotype. The V call is TRBV13, the J call TRBJ2-3, with D tentatively TRBD2 (5 bases). CDR1 is PRHDT, CDR2 FYEKMQ, per germline (reference sequence). This CDR3 has 17 residues. V lost 0 bases, J lost 2 bases, and 15 bases lay in between. For the CDR3, the DNA is TGTGCCAGCAGCTTAGGTCTGGCTAGCAGATACACAGATACGCAGTATTTT. As protein: CASSLGLASRYTDTQYF. The full variable domain, completed using reference TRBV13 and TRBJ2-3, is AAGVIQSPRHLIKEKRETATLKCYPIPRHDTVYWYQQGPGQDPQFLISFYEKMQSDKGSIPDRFSAQQFSDYHSELNMSSLELGDSALYFCASSLGLASRYTDTQYFGPGTRLTVL.

This clonotype was seen a handful of times. The V gene is TRBV29-1, the J gene TRBJ2-2; 8 bases are a match to TRBD1. Per germline, CDR1 SQVTM and CDR2 ANQGSEA. J gave up 6 bases and V 6 bases, and 6 bases lay outside the gene matches. The CDR3 has 13 residues. The CDR3 loop reads CSVPTGVAGELFF. The CDR3 DNA reads TGCAGCGTCCCGACAGGGGTGGCCGGGGAGCTGTTTTTT.

This clonotype occurred many times. The chain employs TRBV12-3 or TRBV12-4 and TRBJ1-1; unclear D gene. The CDR3 covers 13 residues. Deletions cut 5 bases from V and 10 bases from J, with 17 bases between. The CDR3 sequence is CASSLTEGVGAFF. CDR3 nucleotide sequence: TGTGCCAGCAGTCTTACGGAGGGCGTGGGAGCTTTCTTT.

The sample holds a few counts of this clonotype. V gene TRBV6-5 combines with J gene TRBJ2-3, with D tentatively TRBD1 (6 bases). The CDR3 is made up of 16 amino acids. Germline V gene lookup returns CDR1 MNHEY and CDR2 SVGAGI. The V and J ends lost 2 bases and 0 bases respectively, with 12 bases between them. In DNA, the CDR3 is TGTGCCAGCAGTTACGGAACGGGACAAAGCACAGATACGCAGTATTTT. It specifies CASSYGTGQSTDTQYF.

This clonotype was counted at least ten times. This chain links TRBV12-3 or TRBV12-4 with TRBJ2-7; 10 positions agree with TRBD1. The CDR3 contains 17 residues. The trim removed 5 bases at V and 4 bases at J, leaving 14 bases unmatched. Here the CDR3 reads CASSPGGRDRGFYEQYF. Written as DNA, the CDR3 is TGTGCCAGCAGTCCTGGGGGCCGGGACAGGGGATTTTACGAGCAGTACTTC.

The rearrangement links TRBV12-3 or TRBV12-4 to TRBJ1-5, with 10 nucleotides matching TRBD1. CDR3 length: 16 amino acids. With 3 bases clipped from V and 3 bases from J, the junction kept 5 bases outside the gene matches. CDR3 nucleotides: TGTGCCAGCAGTTTCGGGACAGGGGTGTTCAATCAGCCCCAGCATTTT. Amino acids: CASSFGTGVFNQPQHF.

V gene TRBV30 combines with J gene TRBJ2-2; D is uncertain. The germline V and J ends were trimmed by 3 bases and 6 bases, with 17 bases remaining between them. Germline CDR1 GTSNPN, CDR2 SVGIG (reference sequence). CDR3 length: 15 residues. The CDR3 DNA is TGTGCCTGGAGCCCGCAGCCGGGCCTTGCCGGGGAGCTGTTTTTT. Its protein is CAWSPQPGLAGELFF.

The chain uses TRBV24-1 and TRBJ2-2; 11 nucleotides match TRBD2. The CDR3 covers 16 residues. The trim removed 7 bases at V and 5 bases at J, leaving 8 bases unmatched. CDR1 KGHDR and CDR2 SFDVKD come from the germline V gene. CDR3 coding DNA: TGTGCCACCAGACCCGGGACTAGCGGAGCGACCGGGGAGCTGTTTTTT. Protein sequence: CATRPGTSGATGELFF.